This T cell receptor beta chain was found in a study of blood T cell repertoires in COVID-19. Study context: T cells, B-cell-depleted T cells, or PBMCs provided the cDNA or gDNA that served as material.

Only in-frame clones appear in the TCRdb table, and some are missing; sequencing was by immunoSEQ multiplex PCR. The sample contains 35,000 to 45,000 clones, roughly 90% of which appear only once. Germline-derived CDR1 and CDR2 are SGHNT and YYREEE (reference sequence). Trimming removed 4 bases at V and 3 bases at J, with 11 bases between. There are 14 residues in the CDR3. Material for sequencing was peripheral blood. The rearrangement uses TRBV5-4 and TRBJ1-3, with TRBD1 as a possible D gene (6 bases). The sequence came from a human donor in a cohort sampled during active COVID-19. Here the CDR3 reads CASSPTGVGNTIYF. DNA of the CDR3: TGTGCCAGCAGCCCGACAGGAGTTGGAAACACCATATATTTT.